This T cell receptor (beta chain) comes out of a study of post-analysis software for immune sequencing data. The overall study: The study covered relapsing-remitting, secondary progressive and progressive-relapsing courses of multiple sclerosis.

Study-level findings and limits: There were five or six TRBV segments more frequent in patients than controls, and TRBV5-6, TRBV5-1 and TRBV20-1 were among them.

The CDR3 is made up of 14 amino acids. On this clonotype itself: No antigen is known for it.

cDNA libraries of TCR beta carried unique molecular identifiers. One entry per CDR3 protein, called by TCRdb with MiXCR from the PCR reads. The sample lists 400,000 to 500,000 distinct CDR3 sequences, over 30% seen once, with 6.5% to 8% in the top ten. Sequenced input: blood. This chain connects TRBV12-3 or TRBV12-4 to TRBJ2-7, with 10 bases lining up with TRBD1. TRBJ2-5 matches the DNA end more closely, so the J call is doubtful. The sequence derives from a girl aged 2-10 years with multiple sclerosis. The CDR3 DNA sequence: TGTGCCAGCACGACCGGGACAGGGGCAGAGACCCAGTACTTC. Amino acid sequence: CASTTGTGAETQYF.